Each of the 13 T cell receptor beta chains below was sequenced from the same sample in a study of early T cells in non-severe SARS-CoV-2 infection. TCRdb reprocessed the 5' RACE reads via MiXCR and lists one record per CDR3 protein. The data show approximately 39,000 distinct CDR3 sequences, with 6% to 8% seen just once and under 30% held by the top ten. This sample comprised whole blood, obtained at baseline. The receptors here all came from an adult who was a healthcare worker with PCR-confirmed SARS-CoV-2 infection or an uninfected control (not recorded which).

This clonotype was seen at least ten times. The genes are TRBV27 and TRBJ2-2; D may be TRBD1 (5 bases). The CDR3 loop spans 15 amino acids. The V gene's germline CDR1 is MNHEY and CDR2 SMNVEV (reference sequence). Between the trimmed V and J ends, which lost 2 bases and 3 bases, there was a span of 10 bases. As DNA, the CDR3 is TGTGCCAGCAGTTTAAGGGGATACGACACCGGGGAGCTGTTTTTT. Amino acids: CASSLRGYDTGELFF.

The gene calls are TRBV13 and TRBJ1-2; D ambiguous. V was shortened by 2 bases and J by 1 base, with 11 bases between the two germline ends. Germline CDR1 reads PRHDT; CDR2 reads FYEKMQ (reference sequence). This CDR3 region has 15 residues. CDR3 coding DNA: TGTGCCAGCAGCTTATATCAGACGGTTAACTATGGCTACACCTTC. Protein: CASSLYQTVNYGYTF.

The chain is built from TRBV3-1 and TRBJ2-7, with 9 bases matching TRBD1. This CDR3 region has 15 residues. Germline assignment: CDR1 LGHDT and CDR2 YNNKEL (reference sequence). J lost 6 bases, V lost 3 bases, and 9 bases had no gene match. This CDR3 is CASSQAQGALFEQYF. In nucleotides, the CDR3 is TGTGCCAGCAGCCAGGCACAGGGGGCGCTTTTCGAGCAGTACTTC.

In this sample, this clonotype turned up a few times. The chain links TRBV5-5 to TRBJ2-5, with TRBD2 as a possible D gene (6 bases). V was trimmed by 4 bases and J by 5 bases, leaving 15 bases between them. From germline, CDR1 is SGHKS and CDR2 YYEKEE (reference sequence). The length of the CDR3 is 14 residues. CDR3 coding DNA: TGTGCCAGCAGCGGGTCGACGGGACTGGAGACCCAGTACTTC. It codes for CASSGSTGLETQYF.

This clonotype was counted ten times or more. The chain employs TRBV20-1 and TRBJ2-7; the match to TRBD2 covers 8 bases. V lost 5 bases, J lost 4 bases, and 10 bases stayed unmatched. Germline CDR1 reads DFQATT; CDR2 reads SNEGSKA (reference sequence). This CDR3 is built from 14 residues. In DNA, the CDR3 is TGCAGTGCTCCTAAGGCGGGAGGAAAGTACGAGCAGTACTTC. Its protein product is CSAPKAGGKYEQYF.

The V and J genes are TRBV6-5 and TRBJ2-7; maybe TRBD2 (6 bases). The CDR3 extends over 13 amino acids. Germline loops: CDR1 MNHEY, CDR2 SVGAGI. Trimming cost V 6 bases and J 2 bases, with 11 bases left between them. The CDR3 is CASRDGSTYEQYF. In DNA, the CDR3 is TGTGCCAGCAGAGACGGGAGCACCTACGAGCAGTACTTC.

This clonotype was detected ten times or more. The CDR3 DNA sequence: TGTGCCAGCAGCTTAAATCGCGCGGGCCAGGGGATCTATGGCTACACCTTC. Its protein is CASSLNRAGQGIYGYTF. This chain uses TRBV7-8 with TRBJ1-2, with a possible D match to TRBD1 (6 bases). Trimming took off 2 bases at V and 4 bases at J, with 20 bases between the two ends. The CDR3 consists of 17 residues. CDR1 is SGHVS, CDR2 FQNEAQ, per germline.

The sample holds a few counts of this clonotype. This rearrangement joins TRBV3-1 to TRBJ1-2, with 8 bases that match TRBD1. Germline values: CDR1 LGHDT, CDR2 YNNKEL (reference sequence). With V trimmed by 2 bases and J by 4 bases, 15 bases remained unmatched. The CDR3 covers 18 residues. The CDR3 loop is CASSQPTGAHFSSYGYTF. The CDR3 bases are TGTGCCAGCAGCCAACCGACAGGGGCTCATTTCTCGTCCTATGGCTACACCTTC.

This clonotype was detected a few times. The V and J genes are TRBV24-1 and TRBJ2-2, with D maybe TRBD2 (5 bases). This CDR3 contains 17 residues. Germline CDR1 reads KGHDR; CDR2 reads SFDVKD. With 0 bases removed from V and 5 bases from J, the gap between germline ends came to 15 bases. CDR3 bases: TGTGCCACCAGTGATTTGCATATTGAGGGTGGAACCGGGGAGCTGTTTTTT. Residues: CATSDLHIEGGTGELFF.

V gene TRBV19 combines with J gene TRBJ2-1; the D gene could be TRBD1 or TRBD2 (5 bases each). In germline, CDR1 is LNHDA, CDR2 SQIVND (reference sequence). V lost 7 bases to trimming and J lost 2 bases, with 12 bases between them. This CDR3 region has 14 residues. CDR3 sequence reads: CASIGADTYNEQFF. The CDR3 DNA reads as TGTGCCAGTATCGGGGCGGACACCTACAATGAGCAGTTCTTC.

The chain couples TRBV28 to TRBJ2-5; the D gene is possibly TRBD2 (6 bases). The germline gives CDR1 MDHEN, CDR2 SYDVKM. This CDR3 is 14 amino acids long. The V end lost 6 bases, the J end lost 5 bases, and 16 bases lay between the germline ends. The CDR3 DNA reads as TGTGCCAGCAGCCTGACTAGGACGGGTGAGACCCAGTACTTC. This codes for CASSLTRTGETQYF.

The J gene is TRBJ2-1, the V gene TRBV12-3 or TRBV12-4; 7 bases match TRBD2. This CDR3 has 15 residues. V was clipped by 10 bases and J by 10 bases; unmatched bases: 19. The CDR3 sequence is CATTPMGGSGREQFF. The CDR3 DNA reads TGTGCCACCACCCCTATGGGCGGGAGTGGTCGAGAGCAGTTCTTC.

This clonotype was picked up many times. The V call is TRBV29-1, the J call TRBJ2-1; D is ambiguous. The CDR3 extends over 8 amino acids. Trimming removed 1 base from V and 12 bases from J, with 1 base in between. Germline CDR1 and CDR2: SQVTM and ANQGSEA. The CDR3 region is CSVEGQFF. The CDR3 bases are TGCAGCGTTGAAGGGCAGTTCTTC.